The present TCR beta chain was sequenced within a study of blood T cell repertoires in COVID-19. Across the study: Samples of COVID-19 (acute and convalescent) were obtained from the United States, Italy and Spain. The cDNA or gDNA used as material had been derived from T cells, B-cell-depleted T cells, or PBMCs.

V lost 0 bases to trimming and J lost 4 bases; unmatched junction nucleotides: 1. In germline, CDR1 is LGHNA, CDR2 YNFKEQ. There are 15 residues in the CDR3. Methods used by the authors: The authors estimated nucleated cell counts from reference gene primer amplification. TCRdb's table, derived via immunoSEQ multiplex PCR, lists solely in-frame clones and lacks some. V, J and clone size are taken as reported in that table, and D and trimming were inferred from the DNA itself. The data contain about 67,000 clones, 75% to 90% of them singletons. This receptor was taken from a man between 45 and 60 years old with active COVID-19. V gene TRBV4-2 combines with J gene TRBJ2-3; 10 bases align to TRBD2. The source material was peripheral blood. CDR3 in amino acids: CASSQEAGGPDTQYF. The CDR3 region has the DNA TGTGCCAGCAGCCAAGAAGCGGGAGGGCCAGATACGCAGTATTTT.